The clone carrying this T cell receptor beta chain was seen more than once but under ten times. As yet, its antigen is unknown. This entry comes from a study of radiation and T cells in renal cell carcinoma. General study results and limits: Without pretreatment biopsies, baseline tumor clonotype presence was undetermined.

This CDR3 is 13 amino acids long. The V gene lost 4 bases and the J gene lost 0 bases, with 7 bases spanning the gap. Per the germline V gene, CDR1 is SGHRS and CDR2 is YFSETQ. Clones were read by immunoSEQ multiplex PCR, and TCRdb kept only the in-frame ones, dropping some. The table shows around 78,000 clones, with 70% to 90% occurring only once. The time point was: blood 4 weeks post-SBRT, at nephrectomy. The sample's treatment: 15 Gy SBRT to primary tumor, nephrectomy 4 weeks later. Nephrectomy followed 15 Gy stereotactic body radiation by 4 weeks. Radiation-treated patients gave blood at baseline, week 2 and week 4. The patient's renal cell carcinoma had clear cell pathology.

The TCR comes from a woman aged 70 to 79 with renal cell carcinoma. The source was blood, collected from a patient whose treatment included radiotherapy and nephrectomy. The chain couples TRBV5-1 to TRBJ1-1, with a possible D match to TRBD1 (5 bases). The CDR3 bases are TGCGCCAGCAGCCGACAGATGAACACTGAAGCTTTCTTT. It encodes CASSRQMNTEAFF.